This T cell receptor (beta chain) was retrieved from a study of T-cell reconstitution after alpha-beta-depleted transplantation in children. This CDR3 is built from 14 residues. V lost 6 bases, J lost 4 bases, and 10 bases stayed unmatched. Per the germline V gene, CDR1 is SQVTM and CDR2 is ANQGSEA. On this clonotype itself: With a much larger clone just one base away, this may be a read error.

It was with unique molecular identifiers that the TCRbeta library was prepared. MiXCR, applied by TCRdb to the PCR reads, yields one record per CDR3 protein. The sample lists 400,000 to 450,000 distinct CDR3 sequences; 43% were seen once. The rearrangement links TRBV29-1 to TRBJ2-3, with 7 positions matching TRBD1. The sample consisted of PBMCs, taken before TCRalphabeta/CD19-depleted stem cell transplant. The receptor was isolated from a girl aged 2 to 9 with aplastic anemia, due to receive a stem cell transplant. The chain's CDR3 is CSVKTGNPSDTQYF. CDR3 in DNA: TGCAGCGTCAAGACAGGGAACCCCTCAGATACGCAGTATTTT.